These 16 T cell receptor beta chains came from one sample sequenced in a study of T-cell reconstitution after alpha-beta-depleted transplantation in children. Preparation of the TCRbeta library was carried out with unique molecular identifiers. TCRdb re-derived calls from the PCR reads in MiXCR, one entry per CDR3 protein. Here the sample spans hundreds of thousands of distinct CDR3 sequences, 17% being singletons. The sequenced sample was PBMCs, mostly from graft donor cells, obtained 360 days after TCRalphabeta/CD19-depleted stem cell transplant. The receptors were sampled from a male patient aged 2 to 10 who had a stem cell transplant for acute lymphoblastic leukemia, so the T cells may come from the graft donor.

This chain links TRBV5-1 with TRBJ2-5; possible D gene TRBD2, 5 bases. The germline CDR1 and CDR2 sequences are SGHRS and YFSETQ. This CDR3 is built from 14 residues. With 0 bases removed from V and 2 bases from J, the gap between germline ends came to 8 bases. This CDR3 is CASSLASIQETQYF. The CDR3 DNA reads TGCGCCAGCAGCTTGGCTAGCATTCAAGAGACCCAGTACTTC.

V and J are TRBV20-1 and TRBJ2-3; D possibly corresponds to TRBD2 (5 bases). V lost 6 bases to trimming and J lost 1 base, with 11 bases between them. Per the germline V gene, CDR1 is DFQATT and CDR2 is SNEGSKA (reference sequence). This CDR3 is 13 amino acids long. The CDR3 DNA is TGCAGTGCGGAGGACCCCCGCACAGATACGCAGTATTTT. This encodes CSAEDPRTDTQYF.

This clonotype was seen more than once but under ten times. V and J are TRBV7-2 and TRBJ1-2; 10 positions match TRBD1. CDR3 length: 14 residues. Germline trimming cut 1 base from V and 7 bases from J; bases unmatched to any gene: 3. Germline V gives CDR1 SGHTA, CDR2 FQGNSA. In nucleotides, the CDR3 is TGTGCCAGCAGCTTAGTGACAGGGGGCCGTGGCTACACCTTC. It yields the protein CASSLVTGGRGYTF.

The table lists this clonotype with a few counts. J is TRBJ2-5 and V is TRBV20-1, with 9 bases fitting TRBD2. CDR1 and CDR2 (germline): DFQATT, SNEGSKA (reference sequence). There are 13 residues in the CDR3. J gave up 4 bases and V 4 bases, and 4 bases lay outside the gene matches. CDR3 sequence: CSAIAGVTETQYF. The CDR3 coding sequence is TGCAGTGCTATAGCGGGGGTGACAGAGACCCAGTACTTC.

This clonotype came up a few times. V is TRBV2 and J is TRBJ2-5; D ambiguous. The V gene's germline CDR1 is SNHLY and CDR2 FYNNEI. V dropped 6 bases and J dropped 5 bases, with 22 bases sitting between them. The length of the CDR3 is 16 residues. CDR3 region: CASSAIFRDLGETQYF. Here the CDR3 DNA reads TGTGCCAGCAGCGCCATTTTCCGTGATCTAGGGGAGACCCAGTACTTC.

This clonotype was seen more than once but under ten times. This rearrangement joins TRBV4-2 to TRBJ1-6; a weak D match, TRBD1 (6 bases). From germline, CDR1 is LGHNA and CDR2 YNFKEQ. This CDR3 region has 15 residues. The ends were cut back, 4 bases at V and 6 bases at J, with 13 bases in the middle. In nucleotides, the CDR3 is TGTGCCAGCAGCCGCCCCGGGGGCCCTAATTCACCCCTCCACTTT. Its protein is CASSRPGGPNSPLHF.

About this clonotype: The junction shows a germline mismatch at one end, possibly a read error. The chain recombines TRBV5-6 with TRBJ2-3; D unclear. The CDR3 has 13 amino acids. The germline CDR1 and CDR2 sequences are SGHDT and YYEEEE. The chain's CDR3 is CASSLERTDTEYF. The CDR3 DNA is TGTGCCAGCAGCTTGGAGCGAACAGATACGGAGTATTTT.

The chain combines TRBV27 with TRBJ2-1; TRBD2 agrees at 8 bases. J was trimmed by 3 bases and V by 6 bases; bases with no gene match: 13. Looked up from germline, CDR1 is MNHEY and CDR2 is SMNVEV (reference sequence). The CDR3 contains 17 residues. The CDR3 spells CASSGARRRGDYNEQFF. CDR3 in DNA: TGTGCCAGCAGCGGGGCTCGGAGGCGGGGGGACTACAATGAGCAGTTCTTC.

V usage is TRBV5-1 and J usage is TRBJ1-1; the match to TRBD1 covers 8 bases. Germline V gene sequence: CDR1 SGHRS, CDR2 YFSETQ. With 0 bases clipped from V and 1 base from J, the junction kept 2 bases outside the gene matches. This CDR3 comprises 15 residues. DNA of the CDR3: TGCGCCAGCAGCTTGGCCGGGACAGGGAACACTGAAGCTTTCTTT. It encodes CASSLAGTGNTEAFF.

There are a few counts of this clonotype. The genes are TRBV12-3 or TRBV12-4 and TRBJ2-1; 8 nucleotides align to TRBD1. There are 16 residues in the CDR3. V shed 5 bases and J 6 bases; nucleotides not matched to a gene: 12. The CDR3 nucleotides are TGTGCCAGCAGTCCTGATCGACAGGGGCTAGTCAATGAGCAGTTCTTC. This encodes CASSPDRQGLVNEQFF.

Concerning this clonotype: Compared with germline, one end of the junction differs, possibly owing to a read error. This rearrangement joins TRBV20-1 to TRBJ2-7; no clear D. CDR3 length: 13 amino acids. Germline V gene lookup returns CDR1 DFQATT and CDR2 SNEGSKA (reference sequence). CDR3 sequence reads: CSARDPGLAEEYF. CDR3 sequence (DNA): TGCAGTGCTAGAGATCCTGGGTTGGCCGAGGAGTACTTC.

The CDR3 reads CASSFDGQGGTEAFF. The CDR3 DNA reads as TGCGCCAGCAGCTTCGATGGACAGGGGGGAACTGAAGCTTTCTTT. The V call is TRBV5-1, the J call TRBJ1-1, with TRBD1 matching over 10 bases. CDR1 is SGHRS, CDR2 YFSETQ, per germline. This CDR3 has 15 amino acids. J gave up 5 bases and V 2 bases, and 6 bases lay outside the gene matches.

The chain joins TRBV11-2 to TRBJ2-7, with 8 nucleotides matching TRBD1. CDR1 and CDR2 (germline): SGHAT, FQNNGV. The length of the CDR3 is 15 residues. J was trimmed by 3 bases and V by 1 base; bases with no gene match: 5. CDR3 region: CASSLGWTGNYEQYF. CDR3 DNA sequence: TGTGCCAGCAGCTTAGGTTGGACAGGGAACTACGAGCAGTACTTC.

The J gene is TRBJ2-7, the V gene TRBV27, with 9 positions matching TRBD1. The V gene's germline CDR1 is MNHEY and CDR2 SMNVEV (reference sequence). This CDR3 is 12 amino acids long. The V segment lost 8 bases and the J segment 1 base; nucleotides outside the gene matches: 0. CDR3 protein: CASGTGSYEQYF. CDR3 in DNA: TGTGCCAGCGGGACAGGGTCCTACGAGCAGTACTTC.

This clonotype was seen a handful of times. The chain is built from TRBV5-1 and TRBJ1-1; 8 bases agree with TRBD1. The junction had 11 bases not matched to a gene; V was cut back by 3 bases and J by 7 bases. The germline gives CDR1 SGHRS, CDR2 YFSETQ. CDR3 length: 15 amino acids. The DNA of the CDR3 is TGCGCCAGCAGCTGGGTGACAGGGGCGACGGGTGAAGCTTTCTTT. Residues: CASSWVTGATGEAFF.

This clonotype was found a few times. The CDR3 nucleotides read TGCGCCAGCAGCTTCAGGGTATGGGGTGAAGCTTTCTTT. Translated, it gives CASSFRVWGEAFF. This chain links TRBV5-1 with TRBJ1-1; possible D gene TRBD1, 5 bases. The germline V gene has CDR1 SGHRS and CDR2 YFSETQ. The V and J ends lost 2 bases and 7 bases respectively, with 12 bases between them. The CDR3 loop spans 13 amino acids.